This TCR beta chain was retrieved from a study of T cells in Graves' hyperthyroidism and ophthalmopathy. Overall study: It was at initial diagnosis, before any treatment, that peripheral blood was collected. Findings of the study overall: A model using 13 V-J features told ophthalmopathy apart from stable hyperthyroidism.

Amplified TCR beta CDR3 regions derived from RNA transcripts. RT-PCR in the first round (using the HTBI primer set) targeted the TCR CDR3. A single record per CDR3 protein comes from TCRdb applying MiXCR to the multiplex PCR reads. The sample contains a few hundred thousand distinct CDR3 sequences, roughly 18% of which appear only once. The germline V gene has CDR1 KGHSH and CDR2 LQKENI. The CDR3 has 14 amino acids. About this clonotype: Its target is not known. A read error may account for a junction end that differs from germline.

Sequenced input: blood. This rearrangement joins TRBV18 to TRBJ1-1, with D possibly matching TRBD1 (5 bases). The origin of this receptor is a woman aged 18-35 years with Graves' ophthalmopathy. CDR3 protein: CASSTGTGNTEASF. The CDR3, as DNA: TGTGCCAGCTCAACCGGGACCGGGAACACTGAAGCTTCCTTT. The variable domain in full, with the rest retrieved from reference TRBV18 and TRBJ1-1, is NAGVMQNPRHLVRRRGQEARLRCSPMKGHSHVYWYRQLPEEGLKFMVYLQKENIIDESGMPKERFSAEFPKEGPSILRIQQVVRGDSAAYFCASSTGTGNTEASFGQGTRLTVV.